What follows is one T cell receptor beta chain and its context. This clonotype was observed many times. Its antigen is still unknown. No qualities accompany the bases; no much larger clone lies one base away. These data originate in a study of T-cell reconstitution after alpha-beta-depleted transplantation in children (TCRdb year 2016). Study-level background: Using TCR repertoire profiling, the study quantitatively followed how T-cell immune reconstitution unfolded in children after TCRalphabeta/CD19-depleted allogeneic hematopoietic cell transplantation.

The germline V gene (reference sequence) supplies CDR1 LGHDT and CDR2 YNNKEL. The CDR3 runs 12 residues from the cysteine to the phenylalanine. Kept here is only the CDR3 DNA, which spans 36 bases and is read in frame from base 1. After removal of 5 bases from V and 13 bases from J, the junction retains 9 bases not matched to a gene. The protocol used for the library was PCR. For sequencing, an Illumina HiSeq 2500 was employed. To normalize quantification of the TCRbeta repertoire, the TCR libraries were built with molecular barcoding that relied on unique molecular identifiers. TCRdb took the public reads, trimmed them with fastp at Q25, ran MiXCR for clone calling and kept in-frame beta chains. Rows with a matching CDR3 protein are joined into one entry that keeps the most common DNA and genes. This sample comprises 450,000 to 600,000 distinct CDR3 sequences, around 16% of them detected only once. More than 2.5% of the sample belongs to the ten largest clones.

This material consisted of PBMCs from the stem cell graft donor, taken from the stem cell graft. The clonotype comes from a human donor who donated a stem cell graft to a child with acute lymphoblastic leukemia. This sequence uses TRBV3-1 and TRBJ2-5, and TRBD1 matches 8 of the central bases. The CDR3 reads as follows: CASSGDRIRLYF. The DNA sequence is as follows: TGTGCCAGCAGCGGGGACAGGATCCGTCTGTACTTC.